The text below deals with one TCR beta chain. Its antigen remains unidentified. Using immunoSEQ multiplex PCR, the repertoire was profiled, and TCRdb retains in-frame clones only, with some absent. The sample lists roughly 500,000 clones; 75% to 90% were seen once. The sample is drawn from a study of Ad26.COV2.S vaccination and SARS-CoV-2 variants. Turning to the study itself: Administration of Ad26.COV2.S was intramuscular, either once or twice 56 days apart. Study-wide findings and caveats: Estimates derived from TCR breadth and depth analyses may have underestimated total T cell responses.

Treatment noted: some 20 received Ad26.COV2.S at low or high dose, single or two shots; five or six received placebo; per-sample allocation not given. Sampling was done on day 63 after the first vaccine or placebo injection. CDR1 and CDR2 (germline): SGHVS, FNYEAQ. The CDR3 runs to 17 residues. V dropped 5 bases and J dropped 2; count of bases not matched to a gene: 14. V usage is TRBV7-6 and J usage is TRBJ2-7; 8 bases map to TRBD1. The material sequenced was peripheral blood, taken in a trial of Ad26.COV2.S vaccine versus placebo. This clonotype was sampled from a person aged 18 to 59 who received the Ad26.COV2.S COVID-19 vaccine or a placebo. CDR3 in amino acids: CASSPGGAGPRAYEQYF. The CDR3 DNA reads as TGTGCCAGCAGCCCAGGGGGCGCCGGGCCCCGCGCCTACGAGCAGTACTTC.